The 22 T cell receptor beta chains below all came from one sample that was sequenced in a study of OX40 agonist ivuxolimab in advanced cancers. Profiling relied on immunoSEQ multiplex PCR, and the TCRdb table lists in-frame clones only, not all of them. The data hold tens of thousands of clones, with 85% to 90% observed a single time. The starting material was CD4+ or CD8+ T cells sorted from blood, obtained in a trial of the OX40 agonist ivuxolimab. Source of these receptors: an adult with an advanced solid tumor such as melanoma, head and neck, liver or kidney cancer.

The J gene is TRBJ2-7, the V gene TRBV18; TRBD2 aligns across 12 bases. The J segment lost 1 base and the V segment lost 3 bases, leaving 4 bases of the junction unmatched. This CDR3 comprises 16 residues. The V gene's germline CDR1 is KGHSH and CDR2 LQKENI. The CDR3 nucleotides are TGTGCCAGCTCACCCCTAGCGGGAGGGGAATCCTACGAGCAGTACTTC. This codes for CASSPLAGGESYEQYF.

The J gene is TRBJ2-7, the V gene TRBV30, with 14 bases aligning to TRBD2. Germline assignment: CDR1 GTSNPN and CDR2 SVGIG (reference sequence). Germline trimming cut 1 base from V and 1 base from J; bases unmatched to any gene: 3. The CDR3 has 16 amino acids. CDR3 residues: CAWSAGLAGGSYEQYF. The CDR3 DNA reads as TGTGCCTGGAGTGCCGGACTAGCGGGAGGTTCCTACGAGCAGTACTTC.

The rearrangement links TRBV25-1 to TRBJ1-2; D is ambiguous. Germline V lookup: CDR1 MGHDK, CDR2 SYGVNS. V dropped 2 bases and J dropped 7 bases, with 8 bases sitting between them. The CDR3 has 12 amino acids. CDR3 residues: CASSEGLGGYTF. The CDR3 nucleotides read TGTGCCAGCAGTGAAGGGCTGGGTGGCTACACCTTC.

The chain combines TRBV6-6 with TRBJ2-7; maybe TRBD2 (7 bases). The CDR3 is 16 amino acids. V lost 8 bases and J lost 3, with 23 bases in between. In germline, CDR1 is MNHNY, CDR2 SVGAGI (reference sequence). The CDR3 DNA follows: TGTGCCAGCGGGACCGGGGGGACACACTTCTACTACGAGCAGTACTTC. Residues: CASGTGGTHFYYEQYF.

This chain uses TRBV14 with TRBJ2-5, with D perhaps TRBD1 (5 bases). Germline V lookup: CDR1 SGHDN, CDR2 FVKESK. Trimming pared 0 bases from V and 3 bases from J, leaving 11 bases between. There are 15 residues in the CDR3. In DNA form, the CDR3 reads TGTGCCAGCAGCCAAGAGGGCAGGGCAAAAGAGACCCAGTACTTC. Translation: CASSQEGRAKETQYF.

In DNA, the CDR3 is TGTGCCAGCAGCCTGGGGGGGTACGAGTTAAGCTCCTACAATGAGCAGTTCTTC. Translated: CASSLGGYELSSYNEQFF. The chain recombines TRBV11-2 with TRBJ2-1; 7 positions match TRBD2. In germline, CDR1 is SGHAT, CDR2 FQNNGV. V gave up 5 bases and J gave up 0 bases; unmatched junction bases: 13. The CDR3 totals 18 residues.

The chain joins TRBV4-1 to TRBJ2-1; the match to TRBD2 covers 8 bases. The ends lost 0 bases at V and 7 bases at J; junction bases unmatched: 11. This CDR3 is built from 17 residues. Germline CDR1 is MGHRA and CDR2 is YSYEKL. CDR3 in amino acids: CASSQDSGQRGKNEQFF. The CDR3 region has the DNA TGCGCCAGCAGCCAAGATAGCGGCCAGCGGGGGAAGAATGAGCAGTTCTTC.

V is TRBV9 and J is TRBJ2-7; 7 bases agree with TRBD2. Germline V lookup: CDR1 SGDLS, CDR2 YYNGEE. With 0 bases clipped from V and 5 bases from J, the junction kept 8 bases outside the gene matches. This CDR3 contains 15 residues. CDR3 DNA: TGTGCCAGCAGCGTAGCCCCCAGCGGGATTAACGAGCAGTACTTC. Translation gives CASSVAPSGINEQYF. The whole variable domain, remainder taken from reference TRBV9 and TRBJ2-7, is DSGVTQTPKHLITATGQRVTLRCSPRSGDLSVYWYQQSLDQGLQFLIQYYNGEERAKGNILERFSAQQFPDLHSELNLSSLELGDSALYFCASSVAPSGINEQYFGPGTRLTVT.

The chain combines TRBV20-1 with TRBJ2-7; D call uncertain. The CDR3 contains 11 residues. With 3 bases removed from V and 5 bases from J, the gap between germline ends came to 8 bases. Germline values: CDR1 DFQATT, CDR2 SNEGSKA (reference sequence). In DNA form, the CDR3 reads TGCAGTGCTAGTTTGTTCGACGAGCAGTACTTC. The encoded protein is CSASLFDEQYF.

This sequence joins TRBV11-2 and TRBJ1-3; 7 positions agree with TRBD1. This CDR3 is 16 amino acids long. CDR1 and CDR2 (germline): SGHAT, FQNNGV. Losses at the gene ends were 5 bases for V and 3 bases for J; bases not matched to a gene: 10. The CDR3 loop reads CASSNLRGRSGNTIYF. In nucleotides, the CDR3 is TGTGCCAGCAGCAATCTAAGGGGGCGAAGTGGAAACACCATATATTTT.

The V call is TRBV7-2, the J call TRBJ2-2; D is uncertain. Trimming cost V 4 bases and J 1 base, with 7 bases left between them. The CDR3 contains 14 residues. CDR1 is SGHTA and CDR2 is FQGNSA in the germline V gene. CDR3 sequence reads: CASSSDLNTGELFF. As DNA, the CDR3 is TGTGCCAGCAGCTCCGATCTGAACACCGGGGAGCTGTTTTTT.

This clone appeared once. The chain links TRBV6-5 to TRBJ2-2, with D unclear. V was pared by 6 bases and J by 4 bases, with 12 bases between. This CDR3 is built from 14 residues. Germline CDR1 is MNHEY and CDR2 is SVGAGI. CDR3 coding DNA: TGTGCCAGCAGCCGCAAGCCCGGCACCGGGGAGCTGTTTTTT. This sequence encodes CASSRKPGTGELFF.

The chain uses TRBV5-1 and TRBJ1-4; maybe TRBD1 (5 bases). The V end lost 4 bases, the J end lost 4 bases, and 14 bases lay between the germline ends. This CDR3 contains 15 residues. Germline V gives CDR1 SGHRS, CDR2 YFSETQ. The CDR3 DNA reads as TGCGCCAGCAGCAAGGAGCGGGGCCATAATGAAAAACTGTTTTTT. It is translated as CASSKERGHNEKLFF.

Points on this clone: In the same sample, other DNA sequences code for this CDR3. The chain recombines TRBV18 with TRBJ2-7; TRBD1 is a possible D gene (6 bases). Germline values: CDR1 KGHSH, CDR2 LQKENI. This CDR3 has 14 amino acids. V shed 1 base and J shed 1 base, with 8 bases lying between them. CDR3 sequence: CASSPRDTSYEQYF. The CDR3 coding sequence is TGTGCCAGCTCACCACGGGACACATCCTACGAGCAGTACTTC.

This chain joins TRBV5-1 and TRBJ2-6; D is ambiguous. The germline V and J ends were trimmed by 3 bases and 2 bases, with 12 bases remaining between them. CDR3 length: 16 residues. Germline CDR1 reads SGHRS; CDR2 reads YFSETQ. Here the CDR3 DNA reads TGCGCCAGCAGCTATTGGACGAAGCCTGGGGCCAACGTCCTGACTTTC. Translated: CASSYWTKPGANVLTF.

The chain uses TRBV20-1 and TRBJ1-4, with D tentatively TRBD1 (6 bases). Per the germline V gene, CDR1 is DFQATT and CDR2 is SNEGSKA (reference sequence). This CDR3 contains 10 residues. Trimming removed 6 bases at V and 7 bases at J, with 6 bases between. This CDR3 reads CSAGGEKLFF. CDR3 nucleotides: TGCAGTGCAGGGGGTGAAAAACTGTTTTTT.

CDR3 DNA sequence: TGTGCCAGCAGCGTAGCGTCTAGCGGGAGCTACGAGCAGTACTTC. It specifies CASSVASSGSYEQYF. The chain carries TRBV9 and TRBJ2-7; TRBD2 agrees at 10 bases. CDR1 SGDLS and CDR2 YYNGEE come from the germline V gene. Unmatched junction bases numbered 3, after V lost 0 bases and J lost 3 bases. The CDR3 spans 15 residues.

CDR3 amino acids: CASSFGGNQPQHF. CDR3 DNA: TGTGCCAGCAGTTTTGGAGGGAATCAGCCCCAGCATTTT. The rearrangement joins TRBV27 to TRBJ1-5; D ambiguous. Per the germline V gene, CDR1 is MNHEY and CDR2 is SMNVEV (reference sequence). The CDR3 sequence is 13 residues long. The V gene lost 3 bases and the J gene lost 4 bases, with 7 bases spanning the gap.

This chain's CDR3 is CASSKASNTGELFF. The CDR3 region has the DNA TGTGCCAGTAGTAAAGCCTCGAACACCGGGGAGCTGTTTTTT. V is TRBV19 and J is TRBJ2-2, with D uncertain. The CDR3 consists of 14 residues. V gave up 4 bases and J gave up 0 bases, with 6 bases separating them. CDR1 and CDR2 from the germline V gene are LNHDA and SQIVND (reference sequence).

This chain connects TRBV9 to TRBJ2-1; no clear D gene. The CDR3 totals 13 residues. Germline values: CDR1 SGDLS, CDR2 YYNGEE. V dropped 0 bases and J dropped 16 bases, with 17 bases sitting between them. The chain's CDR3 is CASSVAAQRTGFF. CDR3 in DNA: TGTGCCAGCAGCGTAGCGGCCCAAAGAACGGGTTTCTTC. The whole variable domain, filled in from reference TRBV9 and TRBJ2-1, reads DSGVTQTPKHLITATGQRVTLRCSPRSGDLSVYWYQQSLDQGLQFLIQYYNGEERAKGNILERFSAQQFPDLHSELNLSSLELGDSALYFCASSVAAQRTGFFGPGTRLTVL.

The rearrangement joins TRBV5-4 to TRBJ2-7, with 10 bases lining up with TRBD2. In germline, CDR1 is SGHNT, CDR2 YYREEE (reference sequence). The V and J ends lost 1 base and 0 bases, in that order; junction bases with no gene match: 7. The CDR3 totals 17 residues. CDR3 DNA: TGTGCCAGCAGCTTGCTAGCGGGGGCCCAATCCTCCTACGAGCAGTACTTC. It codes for CASSLLAGAQSSYEQYF.

DNA of the CDR3: TGCGCCAGCAGCTTGGGTCAGGAAGGAGATACGCAGTATTTT. Translated, it gives CASSLGQEGDTQYF. The V gene is TRBV5-1, the J gene TRBJ2-3; no reliable D call. CDR3 length equals 14 residues. Germline V CDR1 and CDR2: SGHRS, YFSETQ. The V end lost 0 bases, the J end lost 5 bases, and 10 bases lay between the germline ends.